One and the same sample provided the 10 T cell receptor beta chains below, sequenced in a study of blood T cell repertoires in COVID-19. Sequencing was performed with immunoSEQ multiplex PCR; in TCRdb, only in-frame clones are kept and a portion is missing. In the table there are about 260,000 clones, more than 75% of which are singletons. The sequenced sample was peripheral blood. These receptors originate from a man aged 40-55 years who had recovered from COVID-19.

The V call is TRBV5-6, the J call TRBJ2-1; tentative D call: TRBD1 (5 bases). This CDR3 is built from 14 residues. V dropped 0 bases and J dropped 8 bases, with 12 bases sitting between them. Germline CDR1 is SGHDT and CDR2 is YYEEEE. CDR3 bases: TGTGCCAGCAGCTTGGGGGGCCCCGCCTATGAGCAGTTCTTC. Its translation is CASSLGGPAYEQFF.

This chain connects TRBV7-2 to TRBJ1-5, with 7 bases matching TRBD1. CDR1 SGHTA and CDR2 FQGNSA come from the germline V gene. V lost 3 bases to trimming and J lost 2 bases; unmatched junction nucleotides: 4. The CDR3 is made up of 15 amino acids. CDR3 loop: CASSFRGTGNQPQHF. As DNA, the CDR3 is TGTGCCAGCAGCTTCAGGGGGACGGGCAATCAGCCCCAGCATTTT. Using reference TRBV7-2 and TRBJ1-5 for the parts outside the CDR3, the full variable domain is GAGVSQSPSNKVTEKGKDVELRCDPISGHTALYWYRQSLGQGLEFLIYFQGNSAPDKSGLPSDRFSAERTGGSVSTLTIQRTQQEDSAVYLCASSFRGTGNQPQHFGDGTRLSIL.

This chain uses TRBV11-2 with TRBJ2-1; 8 positions agree with TRBD2. This CDR3 spans 14 amino acids. With 8 bases clipped from V and 3 bases from J, the junction kept 6 bases outside the gene matches. Germline CDR1 SGHAT, CDR2 FQNNGV. The CDR3 loop reads CASGGREVYNEQFF. The CDR3 bases are TGTGCCAGCGGCGGGCGGGAGGTCTACAATGAGCAGTTCTTC.

A single count supports this clone. This chain joins TRBV11-2 and TRBJ2-5, with TRBD2 identical over 8 bases. V lost 0 bases and J lost 6; bases outside the gene matches: 6. The germline gives CDR1 SGHAT, CDR2 FQNNGV. There are 15 residues in the CDR3. The CDR3 is CASSLERGGWKTQYF. The CDR3 bases are TGTGCCAGCAGCTTAGAACGGGGGGGCTGGAAGACCCAGTACTTC.

The chain recombines TRBV18 with TRBJ1-5, with D tentatively TRBD1 (6 bases). CDR3 length: 15 amino acids. V was trimmed by 2 bases and J by 3 bases, leaving 11 bases between them. Per germline, CDR1 KGHSH and CDR2 LQKENI. This CDR3 reads CASSPGGHHNQPQHF. For the CDR3, the DNA is TGTGCCAGCTCACCAGGGGGACATCACAATCAGCCCCAGCATTTT.

V usage is TRBV5-1 and J usage is TRBJ1-2; no clear D. This CDR3 has 13 amino acids. The ends were cut back, 1 base at V and 2 bases at J, with 6 bases in the middle. Germline CDR1 and CDR2: SGHRS and YFSETQ. CDR3 sequence reads: CASSLTSNYGYTF. The CDR3 bases are TGCGCCAGCAGCTTGACATCGAACTATGGCTACACCTTC.

This clone was found once. J is TRBJ1-1 and V is TRBV27; no reliable D call. The germline gives CDR1 MNHEY, CDR2 SMNVEV (reference sequence). The ends were cut back, 5 bases at V and 6 bases at J, with 13 bases in the middle. The CDR3 extends over 13 amino acids. CDR3 amino acids: CASSLAGVAEAFF. In nucleotides, the CDR3 is TGTGCCAGCAGTCTCGCCGGGGTTGCTGAAGCTTTCTTT.

DNA for the CDR3: TGTGCCAGCAGTTACTACAGCTCTGGGGGGTACGATGGCTACACCTTC. The encoded protein is CASSYYSSGGYDGYTF. The chain carries TRBV6-5 and TRBJ1-2; D might be TRBD1 (5 bases). The germline gives CDR1 MNHEY, CDR2 SVGAGI. This CDR3 contains 16 residues. The V and J ends lost 1 base and 6 bases respectively, with 18 bases between them.

This clone was counted a few times. The genes are TRBV4-3 and TRBJ2-5; weak D call: TRBD2 (6 bases). The germline CDR1 and CDR2 sequences are LGHNA and YSLEER. V gave up 2 bases and J gave up 7 bases, with 14 bases separating them. The CDR3 runs to 14 residues. In nucleotides, the CDR3 is TGCGCCAGCAGCCAAACACTAGCTGAGGGGACCCAGTACTTC. Translated: CASSQTLAEGTQYF.

The rearrangement joins TRBV19 to TRBJ1-2; TRBD1 might be the D (5 bases). Trimming took off 3 bases at V and 7 bases at J, with 9 bases between the two ends. Germline CDR1 LNHDA, CDR2 SQIVND (reference sequence). The CDR3 spans 12 residues. DNA for the CDR3: TGTGCCAGTAGTATCCCCGGGGGTGGCTACACCTTC. It codes for CASSIPGGGYTF.